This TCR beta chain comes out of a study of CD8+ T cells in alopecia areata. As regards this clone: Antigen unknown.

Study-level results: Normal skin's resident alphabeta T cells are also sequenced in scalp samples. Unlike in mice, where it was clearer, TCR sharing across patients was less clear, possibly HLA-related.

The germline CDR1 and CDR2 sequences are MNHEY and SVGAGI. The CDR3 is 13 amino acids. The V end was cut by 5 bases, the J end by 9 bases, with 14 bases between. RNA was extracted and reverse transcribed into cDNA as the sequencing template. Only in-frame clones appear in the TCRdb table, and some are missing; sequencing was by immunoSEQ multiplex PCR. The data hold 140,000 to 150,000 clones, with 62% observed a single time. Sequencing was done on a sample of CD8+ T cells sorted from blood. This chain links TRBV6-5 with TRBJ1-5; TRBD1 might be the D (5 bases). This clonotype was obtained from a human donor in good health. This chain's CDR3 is CASSPTKGRPQHF. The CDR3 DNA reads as TGTGCCAGCAGTCCAACAAAGGGGCGGCCCCAGCATTTT.